This T cell receptor (beta chain) appears in the sequencing data of a study of CD8 T cells in Susac syndrome. This clonotype appeared once. Reverse transcription of 0.5 to 1 ug RNA was performed with random hexamers. TCRdb independently ran MiXCR on the immunoSEQ multiplex PCR reads; one entry per CDR3 protein. The sample lists around 190,000 distinct CDR3 sequences, roughly 94% occurring once. This CDR3 comprises 13 residues. The V and J ends lost 7 bases and 4 bases, in that order; junction bases with no gene match: 7. Germline V lookup: CDR1 SQVTM, CDR2 ANQGSEA. The sample comprised CD4+ T cells from PBMCs. The chain is built from TRBV29-1 and TRBJ2-1, with 7 bases aligning to TRBD2. The sequence was collected from a human donor in good health. CDR3 loop: CSAQREAYNEQFF. CDR3 bases: TGCAGCGCCCAGCGGGAAGCGTACAATGAGCAGTTCTTC.